These T cell receptor beta chains were read from a single sample in a study of blood T cells in healthy people across ages. Each CDR3 protein is one row after TCRdb ran MiXCR on the 5' RACE reads. The repertoire holds around 1,900,000 distinct CDR3 sequences, with more than 35% as singletons. Sequenced input: blood. The source is a human donor in good health. CDR3s include the opening cysteine and the closing phenylalanine or tryptophan. Each record gives: V gene, D gene, J gene, clone size, CDR3 DNA, CDR3 protein. A D gene is named only where the DNA matches it firmly. Expanded clones are given a class, and other clones once, few, many or no size at all.

TRBV12-3/TRBV12-4	TRBD1	TRBJ2-3	few	TGTGCCAGCAGTACCCGGGACAGGATCCCAGATACGCAGTATTTT	CASSTRDRIPDTQYF
TRBV15	TRBD2	TRBJ2-7	few	TGTGCCACCAGCAGAGGTTTACCGGGAGGCACTTACGAGCAGTACTTC	CATSRGLPGGTYEQYF
TRBV10-3	TRBD1	TRBJ1-2	many	TGTGCCATCAGCGGGGACAGTGTCGGCTACACCTTC	CAISGDSVGYTF
TRBV7-9	TRBD1	TRBJ2-4	few	TGTGCCAGCAGCTTAGGCGGGACAGGGCACCTTCAGTACTTC	CASSLGGTGHLQYF
TRBV20-1	TRBD1	TRBJ2-5	-	TGCAGTGCTGGGGAACGACAGGGAGAAGAGACCCAGTACTTC	CSAGERQGEETQYF
TRBV7-8	TRBD1	TRBJ1-5	few	TGTGCCAGCAGCTTACTTAGTCAGGGGGAATTAAGCAATCAGCCCCAGCATTTT	CASSLLSQGELSNQPQHF
TRBV25-1	-	TRBJ2-1	many	TGTGCCAGTCGGACAGCCTACAATGAGCAGTTCTTC	CASRTAYNEQFF
TRBV11-2	TRBD1	TRBJ2-1	many	TGTGCCAGCAGCTTCCAAGGGGCCGGGACAGGGCTCAATGAGCAGTTCTTC	CASSFQGAGTGLNEQFF
TRBV20-1	TRBD2	TRBJ2-3	-	TGCAGTGCAAGCTCCCCTAGCGGGGGGGCCGTGGATACGCAGTATTTT	CSASSPSGGAVDTQYF
TRBV27	-	TRBJ1-4	-	TGTGCCAGCAGTTTAAACGGGTTAGGGGAAAAACTGTTTTTT	CASSLNGLGEKLFF
TRBV6-2/TRBV6-3	-	TRBJ1-2	few	TGTGCCAGCAGTTTCCCAGGAGGATCCTATGGCTACACCTTC	CASSFPGGSYGYTF
TRBV4-2	-	TRBJ1-1	few	TGTGCCAGCAGCCAAGCAGGGATTGAAGCTTTCTTT	CASSQAGIEAFF
TRBV29-1	TRBD1	TRBJ1-2	-	TGCAGCGTTGAACAGGGGGCTGCCTATGGCTACACCTTC	CSVEQGAAYGYTF
TRBV7-2	-	TRBJ1-2	-	TGTGCCAGCAGCTTTCGGGGGGCTTGGTATGGCTACACCTTC	CASSFRGAWYGYTF
TRBV13	-	TRBJ1-2	-	TGTGCCAGCAGCCCCGGACAGAGCTCCTATGGCTACACCTTC	CASSPGQSSYGYTF
TRBV18	TRBD2	TRBJ2-7	few	TGTGCCAGCTCACAAACGGGGGGAAGATACTCCTACGAGCAGTACTTC	CASSQTGGRYSYEQYF
TRBV12-3/TRBV12-4	-	TRBJ1-6	-	TGTGCCAGCAGTTCCACAGGCGAAGGGGCACCCCTCCACTTT	CASSSTGEGAPLHF
TRBV7-9	TRBD2	TRBJ2-1	-	TGTGCCAGCAGCCGTCCGGCGGGGGGGCTAAATGGGCAGTTCTTC	CASSRPAGGLNGQFF
TRBV14	-	TRBJ1-1	-	TGTGCCAGCAGCCAAGATATTGGGGGGACTGAAGCTTTCTTT	CASSQDIGGTEAFF
TRBV10-3	TRBD1	TRBJ1-6	-	TGTGCCATCAGTGTTCCCGGGACAGGGGGGCTCCACTTT	CAISVPGTGGLHF
TRBV29-1	TRBD2	TRBJ2-3	once	TGCAGCGTTATATCTAGCGGACCCAGAGATACGCAGTATTTT	CSVISSGPRDTQYF
TRBV20-1	-	TRBJ1-1	-	-	CSALKGVGRGNTETFF
TRBV27	TRBD2	TRBJ2-3	few	TGTGCCAGCAGTTTTTCATTAGCGGGGGGGCTCGATACGCAGTATTTT	CASSFSLAGGLDTQYF
TRBV6-1	-	TRBJ1-6	few	TGTGCCAGCAGTCGATGGACCGAGACGAATTCACCCCTCCACTTT	CASSRWTETNSPLHF
TRBV6-5	-	TRBJ1-2	few	TGTGCCAGCAGTTACGGTCCGTTTAACTATGGCTACACCTTC	CASSYGPFNYGYTF
TRBV20-1	TRBD2	TRBJ2-5	few	TGCAGTGTCAGCTCCCTAGCGGGGGGCCCGTACCAAGAGACCCAGTACTTC	CSVSSLAGGPYQETQYF
TRBV6-6	-	TRBJ2-3	-	TGTGCCAGCAGGGACCCTGGGGTGCAGTATTTT	CASRDPGVQYF
TRBV13	-	TRBJ2-3	-	TGTGCCAGCAGCCCCCTCTCTCCAGATACGCAGTATTTT	CASSPLSPDTQYF
TRBV7-2	-	TRBJ2-5	-	TGTGCCAGCAGCTTCATCCCGGGGCTGGAGACCCAGTACTTC	CASSFIPGLETQYF
TRBV29-1	TRBD1	TRBJ2-7	once	TGCAGCGTTGACAGACAGGGGCGAAACGAGCAGTACTTC	CSVDRQGRNEQYF
TRBV5-1	-	TRBJ2-2	-	TGCGCCAGCAGGCAAGGGGACACCGGGGAGCTGTTTTTT	CASRQGDTGELFF
TRBV11-1	TRBD2	TRBJ2-1	-	TGTGCCGGCAGCTTAGGGGGACTAGCTGCGGCAAGATACAATGAGCAGTTCTTC	CAGSLGGLAAARYNEQFF
TRBV25-1	-	TRBJ1-1	-	TGTGCCAGCAGTGAGCGAGAGAGCCTAGACCCAAAGAACACTGAAGCTTTCTTT	CASSERESLDPKNTEAFF
TRBV7-2	TRBD2	TRBJ2-3	few	TGTGCCAGCAGCCCCGGGGTAGCGGGGGGCACAGATACGCAGTATTTT	CASSPGVAGGTDTQYF
TRBV24-1	-	TRBJ2-3	few	TGTGCCACCAGTGATCTCGACATGACAGATACGCAGTATTTT	CATSDLDMTDTQYF
TRBV12-3/TRBV12-4	TRBD1	TRBJ2-2	-	TGTGCCAGCAGTTCCCGGGACAGTAACACCGGGGAGCTGTTTTTT	CASSSRDSNTGELFF
TRBV9	-	TRBJ2-5	few	TGTGCCAGCAGCACGGAGGGGACAGTACAAGAGACCCAGTACTTC	CASSTEGTVQETQYF
TRBV7-9	-	TRBJ1-1	-	TGTGCCAGCAGCCCCAAACAGCCACCCCGCTTTGAAGGACTTGAAGCTTTCTTT	CASSPKQPPRFEGLEAFF
TRBV4-2	-	TRBJ1-2	few	TGTGCCAGCAGCCAAGAAGCGGGAGAAGTCCAGTATGGCTACACCTTC	CASSQEAGEVQYGYTF
TRBV4-3	TRBD2	TRBJ2-3	-	TGCGCCAGCAGCCAGCCCCCGGGAGGGAAGTTCTTATGGAAGGCAGATACGCAGTATTTT	CASSQPPGGKFLWKADTQYF
TRBV6-6	TRBD1	TRBJ1-5	few	TGTGCCAGCAGTCTTTCAGGGGGCCCGGGCAATCAGCCCCAGCATTTT	CASSLSGGPGNQPQHF
TRBV20-1	-	TRBJ1-1	-	TGCAGTGCTAGGTCCCCAGGGACGTTTGAAGCTTTCTTT	CSARSPGTFEAFF
TRBV5-1	-	TRBJ2-5	few	TGCGCCAGCAGCCCTGCCCTGGGAGGGACCCAGTACTTC	CASSPALGGTQYF
TRBV5-1	TRBD2	TRBJ2-7	-	TGCGCCAGCAGCTTTGTCCGGACTAGCGGGAACGAGCAGTACTTC	CASSFVRTSGNEQYF
TRBV7-2	TRBD2	TRBJ2-3	-	TGTGCCAGCAGCCTTCAAGCTAGCGGGGGGTACACAGATACGCAGTATTTT	CASSLQASGGYTDTQYF
TRBV7-9	-	TRBJ2-3	few	TGTGCCAGCAGCTTATTCGAACCGGATACGCAGTATTTT	CASSLFEPDTQYF
TRBV29-1	-	TRBJ1-2	-	TGCAGCGTAGCAGGGCGAGCCTATGGCTACACCTTC	CSVAGRAYGYTF
TRBV20-1	-	TRBJ2-4	-	TGCAGTGCTAGTGTGTCAGGTTCTGACGCCAAAAACATTCAGTACTTC	CSASVSGSDAKNIQYF
TRBV9	-	TRBJ2-2	-	TGTGCCAGCAGCCCCGGGGGAGGGAACACCGGGGAGCTGTTTTTT	CASSPGGGNTGELFF
TRBV6-5	-	TRBJ2-1	-	TGTGCCAGCAGTTATCTGGGTGTGCAGTTCTTC	CASSYLGVQFF
TRBV4-3	-	TRBJ1-4	-	TGCGCCAGCAGCCAGCTGGGACGGACGGTCGAAAAACTGTTTTTT	CASSQLGRTVEKLFF
TRBV9	TRBD1	TRBJ1-2	few	TGTGCCAGCAGAACCACAGGGGGCAAGGATGGCTACACCTTC	CASRTTGGKDGYTF